This TCR beta chain stems from a study of identical twins. Each CDR3 protein gets one entry after TCRdb re-called the 5' RACE reads with MiXCR. The repertoire holds about 570,000 distinct CDR3 sequences, with 9.6% as singletons. This clonotype was recorded many times. The antigen is not known. From germline, CDR1 is DFQATT and CDR2 SNEGSKA (reference sequence). This CDR3 contains 14 residues. Trimming removed 6 bases from V and 2 bases from J; junction bases left unmatched: 10. Study-wide results and limits: Sequences that were out-of-frame, alpha and twin-shared displayed an excess of low generation probability.

These data were also filed under a second study, of yellow fever vaccine responses in identical twins.

The J gene is TRBJ2-7, the V gene TRBV20-1, with TRBD2 matching 7 bases. The sample was PBMCs. The sequence derives from a woman younger than 35 in good health. The CDR3 region has the DNA TGCAGTGCCTACCCTAGCGGAGGGACCTACGAGCAGTACTTC. Its translation is CSAYPSGGTYEQYF.